The entry that follows covers one TCR beta chain sequence. The target antigen is unknown. This sample was included in a study of cytomegalovirus exposure and HLA in healthy donors. Points from the study as a whole: HLA alleles were associated with roughly 15,000 TCR beta sequences in a later analysis at 0.05 false discovery rate.

CDR3 length: 15 residues. Trimming removed 1 base from V and 6 bases from J; junction bases left unmatched: 2. The germline V gene encodes CDR1 MGHRA and CDR2 YSYEKL. Vbeta (60) and Jbeta (13) primers were used in the PCR. In the original analysis: Later reanalysis found around 84 million unique TCR beta chains, 9 million to 12 million of them shared. Sequencing used immunoSEQ multiplex PCR; TCRdb keeps in-frame clones, though not all of them. That table is the source of V, J and clone size, and D and trimming were worked out from the DNA. Of roughly 180,000 clones in the sample, roughly a tenth were seen once.

Sequenced: PBMCs. The gene calls are TRBV4-1 and TRBJ2-1; TRBD2 agrees at 11 bases. This TCR came from a woman aged 25 to 39 in good health and CMV-seropositive. The CDR3 here is CASSQGLAGFNEQFF. In DNA, the CDR3 is TGCGCCAGCAGCCAAGGACTAGCGGGATTCAATGAGCAGTTCTTC.